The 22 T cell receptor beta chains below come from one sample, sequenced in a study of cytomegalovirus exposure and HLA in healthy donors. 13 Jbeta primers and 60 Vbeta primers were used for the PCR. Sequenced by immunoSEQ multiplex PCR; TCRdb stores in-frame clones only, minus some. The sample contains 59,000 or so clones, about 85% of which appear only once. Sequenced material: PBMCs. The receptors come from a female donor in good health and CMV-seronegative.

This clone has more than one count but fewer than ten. Here the CDR3 DNA reads TGTGCCAGCAGTGAGGAGGCCCAAGAGACCCAGTACTTC. This translates into CASSEEAQETQYF. The rearrangement links TRBV6-4 to TRBJ2-5, with D tentatively TRBD2 (5 bases). Trimming left V 3 bases short and J 1 base short, with 6 bases between. This CDR3 is built from 13 residues. The germline V gene has CDR1 MRHNA and CDR2 SNTAGT.

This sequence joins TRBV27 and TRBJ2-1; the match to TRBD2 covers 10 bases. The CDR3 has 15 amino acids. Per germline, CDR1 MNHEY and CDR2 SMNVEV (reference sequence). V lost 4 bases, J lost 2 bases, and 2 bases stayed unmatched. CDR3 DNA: TGTGCCAGCAGTTCCGGACTAGCGGCCTACAATGAGCAGTTCTTC. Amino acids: CASSSGLAAYNEQFF.

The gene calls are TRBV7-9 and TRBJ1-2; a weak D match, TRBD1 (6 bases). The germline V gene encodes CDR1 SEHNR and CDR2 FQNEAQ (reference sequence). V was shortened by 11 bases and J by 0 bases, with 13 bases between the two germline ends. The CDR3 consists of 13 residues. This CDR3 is CAGRDTTNYGYTF. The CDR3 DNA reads TGTGCCGGCCGGGACACCACTAACTATGGCTACACCTTC.

The CDR3 DNA is TGCAGCTCTTCTTCAACTAGCGGTATGAACCAAGAGACCCAGTACTTC. It translates to CSSSSTSGMNQETQYF. This chain links TRBV29-1 with TRBJ2-5; 8 positions match TRBD2. In germline, CDR1 is SQVTM, CDR2 ANQGSEA. V lost 8 bases and J lost 0; bases outside the gene matches: 14. The CDR3 loop spans 16 amino acids.

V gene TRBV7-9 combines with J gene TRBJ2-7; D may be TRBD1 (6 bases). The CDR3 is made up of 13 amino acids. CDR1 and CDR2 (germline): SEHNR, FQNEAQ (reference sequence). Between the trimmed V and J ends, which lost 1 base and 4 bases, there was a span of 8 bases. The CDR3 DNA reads TGTGCCAGCAGCTTAGAACAGGGTTACGAGCAGTACTTC. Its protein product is CASSLEQGYEQYF.

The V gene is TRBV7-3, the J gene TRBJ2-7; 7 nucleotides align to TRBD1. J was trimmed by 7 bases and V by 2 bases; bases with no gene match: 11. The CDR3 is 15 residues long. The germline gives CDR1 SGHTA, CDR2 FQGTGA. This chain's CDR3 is CASSLSATGVEEQYF. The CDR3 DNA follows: TGTGCCAGCAGCTTATCCGCTACAGGGGTCGAGGAGCAGTACTTC.

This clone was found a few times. The CDR3 spells CASSIDRGLAYNEQFF. The CDR3 region has the DNA TGTGCCAGTAGTATAGATAGGGGACTAGCCTACAATGAGCAGTTCTTC. The rearrangement links TRBV19 to TRBJ2-1, with 8 bases that match TRBD2. This CDR3 contains 16 residues. CDR1 and CDR2 from the germline V gene are LNHDA and SQIVND (reference sequence). J gave up 2 bases and V 0 bases, and 3 bases lay outside the gene matches.

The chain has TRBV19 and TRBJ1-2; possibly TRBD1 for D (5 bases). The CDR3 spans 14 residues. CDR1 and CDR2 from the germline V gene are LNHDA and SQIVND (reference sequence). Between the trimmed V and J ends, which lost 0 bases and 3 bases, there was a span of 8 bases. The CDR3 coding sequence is TGTGCCAGTAGTATAGATCGGGGGGACTATGGCTACACCTTC. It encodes CASSIDRGDYGYTF.

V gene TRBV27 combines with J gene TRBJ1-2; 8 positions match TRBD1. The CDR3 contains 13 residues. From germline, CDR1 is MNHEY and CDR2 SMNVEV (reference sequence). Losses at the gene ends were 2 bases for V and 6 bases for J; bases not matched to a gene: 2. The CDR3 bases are TGTGCCAGCAGTTTACACAGGGGGGATGGCTACACCTTC. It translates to CASSLHRGDGYTF.

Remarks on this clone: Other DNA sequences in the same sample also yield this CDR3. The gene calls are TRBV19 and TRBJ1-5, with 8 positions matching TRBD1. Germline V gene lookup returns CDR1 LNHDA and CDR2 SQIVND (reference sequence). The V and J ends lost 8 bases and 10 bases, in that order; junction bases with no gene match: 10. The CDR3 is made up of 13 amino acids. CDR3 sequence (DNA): TGTGCCAGTGCCAGGGGGCTGAGTCAACCCCAGCATTTT. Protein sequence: CASARGLSQPQHF.

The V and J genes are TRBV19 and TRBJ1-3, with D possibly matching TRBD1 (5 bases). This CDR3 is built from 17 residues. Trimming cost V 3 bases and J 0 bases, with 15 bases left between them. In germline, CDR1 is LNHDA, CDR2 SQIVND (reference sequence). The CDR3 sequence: CASSMGLPRISGNTIYF. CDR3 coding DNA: TGTGCCAGTAGTATGGGACTACCGAGGATCTCTGGAAACACCATATATTTT.

CDR3: CASSLSPGLAGDEQFF. The CDR3 nucleotides are TGTGCCAGCAGTTTATCTCCGGGACTAGCGGGAGATGAGCAGTTCTTC. V is TRBV27 and J is TRBJ2-1, with 14 positions matching TRBD2. V lost 0 bases and J lost 8; bases outside the gene matches: 3. The CDR3 is 16 amino acids. Per the germline V gene, CDR1 is MNHEY and CDR2 is SMNVEV (reference sequence).

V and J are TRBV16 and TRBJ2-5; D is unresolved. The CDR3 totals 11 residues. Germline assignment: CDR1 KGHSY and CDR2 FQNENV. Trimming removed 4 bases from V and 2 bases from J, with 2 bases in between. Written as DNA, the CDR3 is TGTGCCAGCAGCCTACAAGAGACCCAGTACTTC. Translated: CASSLQETQYF.

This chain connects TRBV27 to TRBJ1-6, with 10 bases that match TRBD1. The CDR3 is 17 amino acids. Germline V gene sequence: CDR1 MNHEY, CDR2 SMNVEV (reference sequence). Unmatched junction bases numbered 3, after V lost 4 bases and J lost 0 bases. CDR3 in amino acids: CASSWDRGSSYNSPLHF. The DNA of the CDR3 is TGTGCCAGCAGTTGGGACAGGGGCAGCTCCTATAATTCACCCCTCCACTTT.

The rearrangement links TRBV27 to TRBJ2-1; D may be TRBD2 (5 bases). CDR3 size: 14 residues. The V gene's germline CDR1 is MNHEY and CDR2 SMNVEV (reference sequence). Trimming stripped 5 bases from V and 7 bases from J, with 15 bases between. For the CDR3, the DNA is TGTGCCAGCAGTCCAAGCCTTTCGGGAAATGAGCAGTTCTTC. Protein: CASSPSLSGNEQFF.

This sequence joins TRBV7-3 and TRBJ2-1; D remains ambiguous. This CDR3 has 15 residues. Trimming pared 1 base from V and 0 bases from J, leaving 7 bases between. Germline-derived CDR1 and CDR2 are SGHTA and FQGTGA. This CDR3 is CASSLIPDSYNEQFF. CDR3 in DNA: TGTGCCAGCAGCTTAATACCAGACTCCTACAATGAGCAGTTCTTC.

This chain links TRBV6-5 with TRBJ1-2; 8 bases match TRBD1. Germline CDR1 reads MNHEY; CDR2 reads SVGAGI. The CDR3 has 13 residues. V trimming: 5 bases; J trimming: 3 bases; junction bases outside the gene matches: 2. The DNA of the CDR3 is TGTGCCAGCAGTACGGACAGGGACTATGGCTACACCTTC. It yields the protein CASSTDRDYGYTF.

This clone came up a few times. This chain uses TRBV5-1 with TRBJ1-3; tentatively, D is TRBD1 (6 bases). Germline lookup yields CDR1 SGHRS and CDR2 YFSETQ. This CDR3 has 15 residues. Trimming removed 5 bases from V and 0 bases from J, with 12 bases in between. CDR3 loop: CASSDTGYSGNTIYF. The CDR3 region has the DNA TGCGCCAGCAGTGACACAGGGTACTCTGGAAACACCATATATTTT.

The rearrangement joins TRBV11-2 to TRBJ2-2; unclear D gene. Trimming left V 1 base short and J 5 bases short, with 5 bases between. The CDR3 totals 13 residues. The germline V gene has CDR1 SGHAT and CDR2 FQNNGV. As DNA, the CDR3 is TGTGCCAGCAGCTTAGCAGTAACCGGGGAGCTGTTTTTT. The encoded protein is CASSLAVTGELFF.

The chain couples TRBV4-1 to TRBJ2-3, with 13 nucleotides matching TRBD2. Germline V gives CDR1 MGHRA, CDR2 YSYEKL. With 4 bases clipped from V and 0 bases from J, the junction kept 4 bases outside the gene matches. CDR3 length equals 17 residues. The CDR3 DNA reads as TGCGCCAGCAGCCGCTGGACTAGCGGGGGTAGCACAGATACGCAGTATTTT. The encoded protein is CASSRWTSGGSTDTQYF.

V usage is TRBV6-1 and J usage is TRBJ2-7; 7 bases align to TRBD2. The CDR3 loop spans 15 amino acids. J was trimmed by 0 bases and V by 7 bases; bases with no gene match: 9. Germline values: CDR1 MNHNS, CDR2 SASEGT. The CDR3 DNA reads TGTGCCAGCACCACCCCCGGGAGGACCTCCTACGAGCAGTACTTC. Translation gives CASTTPGRTSYEQYF.

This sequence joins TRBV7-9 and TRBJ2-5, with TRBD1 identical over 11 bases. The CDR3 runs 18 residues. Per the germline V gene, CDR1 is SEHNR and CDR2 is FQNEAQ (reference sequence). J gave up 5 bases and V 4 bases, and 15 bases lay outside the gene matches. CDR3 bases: TGTGCCAGCAGCTCTGGACAGGGGGCTACTTCGAGGTGGGAGACCCAGTACTTC. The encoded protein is CASSSGQGATSRWETQYF.